This T cell receptor beta chain was recorded in a study of cytomegalovirus exposure and HLA in healthy donors. The wider study: In an early release, HLA-typed donors contributed 80 million to 95 million unique TCR sequences. General study points: It was reportedly the case that the classifier diagnosed cytomegalovirus status with high specificity and sensitivity. Among CMV-associated TCR beta chains, most appeared HLA-restricted in a later analysis.

This CDR3 has 13 amino acids. The junction had 3 bases not matched to a gene; V was cut back by 5 bases and J by 3 bases. Looked up from germline, CDR1 is LNHDA and CDR2 is SQIVND (reference sequence). In the PCR, 60 Vbeta and 13 Jbeta primers were used. TCRdb keeps only in-frame clones here, not all; method: immunoSEQ multiplex PCR. The data contain 140,000 to 150,000 clones, roughly 73% of them singletons. Of note for this clone: Its antigen remains unknown. Within the sample, other DNA sequences also encode this same CDR3.

Material for sequencing was PBMCs. The V gene is TRBV19, the J gene TRBJ1-2; 7 bases match TRBD1. The receptor was isolated from a woman aged 18-29 years in good health and CMV-seronegative. DNA for the CDR3: TGTGCCAGTAGTCCTGGGACAGACTATGGCTACACCTTC. Its protein is CASSPGTDYGYTF.